This T cell receptor (beta chain) was identified during a study of blood T cell repertoires in COVID-19. Germline V gene sequence: CDR1 SGHRS, CDR2 YFSETQ. The CDR3 is 14 residues long. V dropped 2 bases and J dropped 6 bases, with 11 bases sitting between them. Assay: immunoSEQ multiplex PCR; the TCRdb copy retains only in-frame clones and omits some. The repertoire holds around 340,000 clones, with around 85% as singletons. The receptor comes from a woman aged 40-49 years with acute COVID-19. The sample taken for sequencing was PBMCs or T cells enriched from blood (not recorded which). This chain uses TRBV5-1 with TRBJ2-2, with a tentative D call TRBD1 (6 bases). In DNA, the CDR3 is TGCGCCAGCAGCTTCCTACAGGGATCCGGGGAGCTGTTTTTT. This sequence encodes CASSFLQGSGELFF.